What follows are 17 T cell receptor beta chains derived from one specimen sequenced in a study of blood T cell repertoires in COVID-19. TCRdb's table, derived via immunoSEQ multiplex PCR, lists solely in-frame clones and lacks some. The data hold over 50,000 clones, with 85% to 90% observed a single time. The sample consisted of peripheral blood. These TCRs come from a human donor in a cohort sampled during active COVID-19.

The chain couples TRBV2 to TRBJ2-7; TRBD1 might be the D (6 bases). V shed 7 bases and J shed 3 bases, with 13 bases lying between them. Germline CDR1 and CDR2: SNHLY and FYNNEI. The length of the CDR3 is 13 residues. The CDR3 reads CASMARQDYEQYF. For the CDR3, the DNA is TGTGCCAGCATGGCCCGACAGGACTACGAGCAGTACTTC.

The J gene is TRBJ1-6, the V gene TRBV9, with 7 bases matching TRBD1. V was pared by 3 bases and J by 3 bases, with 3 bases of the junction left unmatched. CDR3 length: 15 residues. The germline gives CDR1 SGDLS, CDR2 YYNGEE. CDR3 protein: CASSETGDYNSPLHF. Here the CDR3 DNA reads TGTGCCAGCAGCGAAACAGGGGACTATAATTCACCCCTCCACTTT.

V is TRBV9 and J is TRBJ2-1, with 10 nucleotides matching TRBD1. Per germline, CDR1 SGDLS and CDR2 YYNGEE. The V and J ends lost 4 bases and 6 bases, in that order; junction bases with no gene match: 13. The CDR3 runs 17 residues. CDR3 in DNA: TGTGCCAGCAGCACCCAGGGGGGGACAGGGGTCTTCAATGAGCAGTTCTTC. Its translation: CASSTQGGTGVFNEQFF. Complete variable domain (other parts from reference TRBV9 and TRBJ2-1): DSGVTQTPKHLITATGQRVTLRCSPRSGDLSVYWYQQSLDQGLQFLIQYYNGEERAKGNILERFSAQQFPDLHSELNLSSLELGDSALYFCASSTQGGTGVFNEQFFGPGTRLTVL.

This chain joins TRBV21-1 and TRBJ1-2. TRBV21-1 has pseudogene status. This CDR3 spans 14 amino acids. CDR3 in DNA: TGTGCCAGCAGCACCGGGGGAAGGATCTATGGCTACACCTTC. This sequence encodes CASSTGGRIYGYTF.

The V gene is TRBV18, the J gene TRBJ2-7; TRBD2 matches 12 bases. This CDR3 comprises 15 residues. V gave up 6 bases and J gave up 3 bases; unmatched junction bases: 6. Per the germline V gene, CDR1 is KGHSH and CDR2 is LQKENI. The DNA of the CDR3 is TGTGCCAGCTCCCTTGGACTAGCGGGAAGCTACGAGCAGTACTTC. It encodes CASSLGLAGSYEQYF.

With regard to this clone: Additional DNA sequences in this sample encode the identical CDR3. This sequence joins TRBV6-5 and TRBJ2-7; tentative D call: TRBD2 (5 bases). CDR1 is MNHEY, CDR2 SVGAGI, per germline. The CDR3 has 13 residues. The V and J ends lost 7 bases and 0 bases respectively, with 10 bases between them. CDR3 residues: CASTTAGSYEQYF. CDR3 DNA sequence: TGTGCCAGCACCACGGCGGGCTCCTACGAGCAGTACTTC.

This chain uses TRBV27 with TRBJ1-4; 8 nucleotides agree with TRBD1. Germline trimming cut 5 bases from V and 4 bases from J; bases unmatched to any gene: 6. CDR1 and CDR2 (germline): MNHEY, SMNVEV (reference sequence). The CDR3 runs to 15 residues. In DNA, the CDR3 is TGTGCCAGCAGTATGCAGGGGGCTAATAATGAAAAACTGTTTTTT. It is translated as CASSMQGANNEKLFF.

CDR3 nucleotides: TGTGCCAGTAAGCCCGGGCAGGGTGTTACTGGAAACACCATATATTTT. Encoded protein: CASKPGQGVTGNTIYF. The chain uses TRBV19 and TRBJ1-3, with D maybe TRBD1 (5 bases). Trimming pared 7 bases from V and 2 bases from J, leaving 18 bases between. The germline CDR1 and CDR2 sequences are LNHDA and SQIVND (reference sequence). This CDR3 contains 16 residues.

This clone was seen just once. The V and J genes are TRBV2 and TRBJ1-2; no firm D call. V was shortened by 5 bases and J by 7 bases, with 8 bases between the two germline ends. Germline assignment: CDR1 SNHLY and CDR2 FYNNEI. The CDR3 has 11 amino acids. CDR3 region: CASSPRGGYTF. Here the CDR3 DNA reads TGTGCCAGCAGTCCTCGAGGTGGCTACACCTTC.

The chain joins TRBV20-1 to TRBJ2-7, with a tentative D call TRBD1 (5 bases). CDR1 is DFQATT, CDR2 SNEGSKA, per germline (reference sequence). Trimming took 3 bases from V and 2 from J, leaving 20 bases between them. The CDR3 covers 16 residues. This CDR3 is CSASGRGGHAAYEQYF. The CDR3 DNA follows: TGCAGTGCTAGTGGAAGAGGTGGACACGCCGCCTACGAGCAGTACTTC.

For the CDR3, the DNA is TGTGCCAGCAGCTTAGGGAGCGGGGCATACACCGGGGAGCTGTTTTTT. Translation gives CASSLGSGAYTGELFF. This chain connects TRBV7-7 to TRBJ2-2, with TRBD2 identical over 7 bases. J lost 3 bases, V lost 1 base, and 5 bases had no gene match. The CDR3 has 16 amino acids. Germline V CDR1 and CDR2: SSHAT, FNYEAQ (reference sequence). The whole variable domain, filled in from reference TRBV7-7 and TRBJ2-2, reads GAGVSQSPRYKVTKRGQDVTLRCDPISSHATLYWYQQALGQGPEFLTYFNYEAQPDKSGLPSDRFSAERPEGSISTLTIQRTEQRDSAMYRCASSLGSGAYTGELFFGEGSRLTVL.

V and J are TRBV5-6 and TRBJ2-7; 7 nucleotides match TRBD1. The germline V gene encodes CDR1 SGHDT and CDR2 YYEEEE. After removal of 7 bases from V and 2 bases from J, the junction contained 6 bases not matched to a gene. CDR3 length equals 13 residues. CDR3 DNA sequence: TGTGCCAGCTATAGACAGGGTGCCTACGAGCAGTACTTC. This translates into CASYRQGAYEQYF. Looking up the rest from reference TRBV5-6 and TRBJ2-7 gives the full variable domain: DAGVTQSPTHLIKTRGQQVTLRCSPKSGHDTVSWYQQALGQGPQFIFQYYEEEERQRGNFPDRFSGHQFPNYSSELNVNALLLGDSALYLCASYRQGAYEQYFGPGTRLTVT.

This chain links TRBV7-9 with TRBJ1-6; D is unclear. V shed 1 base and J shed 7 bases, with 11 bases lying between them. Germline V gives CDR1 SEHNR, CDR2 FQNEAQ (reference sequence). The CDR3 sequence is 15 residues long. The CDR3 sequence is CASSLVLPFNSPLHF. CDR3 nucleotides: TGTGCCAGCAGCTTAGTTCTTCCTTTCAATTCACCCCTCCACTTT.

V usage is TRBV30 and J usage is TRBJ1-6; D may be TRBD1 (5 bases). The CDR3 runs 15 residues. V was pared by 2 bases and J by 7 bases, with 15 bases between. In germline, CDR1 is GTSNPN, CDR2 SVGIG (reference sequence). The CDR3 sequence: CAWSHIWDLNSPLHF. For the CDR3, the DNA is TGTGCCTGGAGTCATATCTGGGACTTAAATTCACCCCTCCACTTT.

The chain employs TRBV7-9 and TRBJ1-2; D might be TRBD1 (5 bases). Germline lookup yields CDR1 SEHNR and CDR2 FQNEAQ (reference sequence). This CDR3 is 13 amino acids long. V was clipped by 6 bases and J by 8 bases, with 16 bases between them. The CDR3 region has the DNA TGTGCCAGCAGTCCCCAGGGTAAAGAGGGCTACACCTTC. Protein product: CASSPQGKEGYTF.

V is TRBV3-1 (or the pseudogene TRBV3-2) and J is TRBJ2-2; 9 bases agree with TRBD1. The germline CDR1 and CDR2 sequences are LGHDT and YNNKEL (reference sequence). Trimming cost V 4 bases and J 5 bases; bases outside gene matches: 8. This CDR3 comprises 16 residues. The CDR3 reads CASSPYRGRETGELFF. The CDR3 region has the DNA TGTGCCAGCAGCCCTTACAGGGGGCGCGAAACCGGGGAGCTGTTTTTT.

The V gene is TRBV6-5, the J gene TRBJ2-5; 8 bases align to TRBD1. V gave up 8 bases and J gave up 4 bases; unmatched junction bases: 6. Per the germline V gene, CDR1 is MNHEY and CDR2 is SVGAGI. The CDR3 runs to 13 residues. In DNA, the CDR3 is TGTGCCAGCGCGTCCGGGACAGGAGAGACCCAGTACTTC. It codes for CASASGTGETQYF.